This TCR beta chain was retrieved from a study of OX40 agonist ivuxolimab in advanced cancers. For the wider study: Ivuxolimab was a fully human IgG2 agonistic monoclonal antibody targeting the costimulatory receptor OX40 (CD134). Partial responses occurred in three dose-escalation patients: two with cutaneous melanoma and one with hepatocellular carcinoma. Prior anti-PD-1, anti-PD-L1 or anti-CTLA-4 therapy was permitted, and 40% to 50% of dose-escalation patients had received checkpoint inhibitors. Among the approximately 54 dose-escalation patients, some 20 had hepatocellular carcinoma, around 15 melanoma, 9 renal cell carcinoma and 9 head and neck cancer. Intravenous ivuxolimab was administered to patients every 2 weeks at six dose levels: 0.01, 0.1, 0.3, 1.5, 3 and 10 mg/kg. The paper describes the monotherapy dose-escalation part (N ≈ 50 patients) of the phase I trial of ivuxolimab. A male proportion of 70% to 90% and a mean age of approximately 60 years, ranging from roughly 23 to 80, were recorded for the dose-escalation cohort. Peripheral TCRbeta sequencing aimed to test whether ivuxolimab altered TCR sequence diversity and caused clonal T-cell expansion.

Broad study findings and their caveats: Low levels of normalized T-cell clonal expansion were also seen in some nonresponding patients. After ivuxolimab, expanded clones were on average more numerous among CD8+ T cells than among CD4+ T cells. Antigen specificity was not determined for the clonally expanded peripheral T cells. In the 0.1-3.0 mg/kg groups, partial responders were among the patients with the lowest normalized peripheral clonal expansion, particularly in CD8+ T cells. Clonal expansion of both CD4+ and CD8+ blood T cells was observed from baseline to week 6 at doses 0.1 to 3.0 mg/kg.

For this clone: It lacks a known antigen. The junction and the germline gene differ at one end; a read error may be behind it.

The CDR3 goes from the cysteine to the phenylalanine over 20 residues. The read is trimmed to its CDR3 DNA, 60 bases read in frame from base 1. CDR1 and CDR2 are drawn from the germline V gene (reference sequence): GTSNPN, SVGIG. The trial excluded patients who had a history of autoimmune disease or who were on systemic immunosuppression. Peripheral blood for TCR sequencing was drawn from every dose cohort at baseline, at cycle 4 day 1 and at cycle 7 day 1. Samples came from an open-label, multicenter, first-in-human phase I dose-escalation trial of ivuxolimab. Adults with locally advanced or metastatic melanoma, renal cell, hepatocellular, or head and neck squamous cell carcinoma were enrolled in the trial. CD4+ and CD8+ T cells were sorted separately from peripheral blood before TCR sequencing. To sequence the TCRbeta CDR3 region, genomic DNA was isolated from the sorted cells. The immunoSEQ Assay was used to sequence the TCRbeta CDR3 regions. TCRdb re-hosts the immuneACCESS table, in-frame sequences only. Its copies lack some clones; in the studies checked, an unresolved V gene accounts for under half of them, and the cause for the rest is not known. The sample data list 80,000 to 100,000 clones, and 70% to 90% of these were observed just once. The ten largest make up roughly 5.5% of the sample.

The receptor comes from an adult with an advanced solid tumor such as melanoma, head and neck, liver or kidney cancer. Material: CD4+ or CD8+ T cells sorted from blood, obtained in a trial of the OX40 agonist ivuxolimab. The V gene is TRBV30 and the J gene is TRBJ1-2; a tentative D call is TRBD1 (5 bases match). The CDR3 is CARSTWGGERLSGANYGYTF. The DNA sequence is given as TGTGCCCGGAGCACTTGGGGGGGGGAAAGATTAAGTGGAGCTAACTATGGCTACACCTTC.